Listed below are T cell receptor beta chains from one sample, sequenced in a study of blood T cell repertoires in COVID-19. Produced via immunoSEQ multiplex PCR; TCRdb's table is partial and in-frame only. Found here are fewer than 250,000 clones, roughly 90% of them singletons; the top ten hold less than 2%. The sample was peripheral blood. Receptors were obtained from a man aged 70-80 years with acute or convalescent COVID-19. Each CDR3 is given with its conserved first and last residue. D genes are given only for firm matches. The listing skips clone size in some rows; elsewhere it reads once, few, many or a size class.

size: .; D: TRBD2; J: TRBJ2-1; V: TRBV2; CDR3: CASSAGLAGGRNEQFF; DNA: TGTGCCAGCAGCGCCGGACTAGCGGGAGGGAGGAATGAGCAGTTCTTC
size: once; D: .; J: TRBJ2-5; V: TRBV7-2; CDR3: CASSLAGPEEETQYF; DNA: TGTGCCAGCAGCTTAGCGGGCCCCGAAGAGGAGACCCAGTACTTC
size: .; D: .; J: TRBJ1-2; V: TRBV5-5; CDR3: CASSQESEIYGYTF; DNA: TGTGCCAGCAGCCAAGAGAGCGAAATCTATGGCTACACCTTC
size: .; D: TRBD2; J: TRBJ2-1; V: TRBV5-1; CDR3: CASRLTSGRADNEQFF; DNA: TGCGCCAGCAGACTGACTAGCGGGAGGGCCGATAATGAGCAGTTCTTC
size: .; D: TRBD1; J: TRBJ2-2; V: TRBV5-4; CDR3: CASSSRQGGGELFF; DNA: TGTGCCAGCAGCTCACGACAGGGTGGCGGGGAGCTGTTTTTT
size: once; D: .; J: TRBJ2-1; V: TRBV27; CDR3: CASSFFGAGSSYNEQFF; DNA: TGTGCCAGCAGTTTTTTTGGGGCGGGAAGCTCCTACAATGAGCAGTTCTTC
size: .; D: .; J: TRBJ2-7; V: TRBV6-5; CDR3: CASSLDFSSYEQYF; DNA: TGTGCCAGCAGTTTGGACTTTAGCTCCTACGAGCAGTACTTC
size: .; D: .; J: TRBJ2-7; V: TRBV6-5; CDR3: CASGNRPYEQYF; DNA: TGTGCCAGCGGAAACAGGCCCTACGAGCAGTACTTC
size: .; D: TRBD1; J: TRBJ1-2; V: TRBV30; CDR3: CAWKYGQGDYGYTF; DNA: TGTGCCTGGAAGTATGGACAGGGGGACTATGGCTACACCTTC
size: once; D: .; J: TRBJ2-7; V: TRBV18; CDR3: CASSPPAYSYEQYF; DNA: TGTGCCAGCTCACCACCAGCCTACTCCTACGAGCAGTACTTC
size: .; D: .; J: TRBJ2-7; V: TRBV5-4; CDR3: CASSLEGGGLSYEQYF; DNA: TGTGCCAGCAGCTTGGAAGGGGGGGGCCTCTCCTACGAGCAGTACTTC
size: once; D: TRBD2; J: TRBJ2-1; V: TRBV5-1; CDR3: CASSRSEGSGGEQFF; DNA: TGCGCCAGCAGCCGCTCTGAGGGGAGCGGGGGTGAGCAGTTCTTC
size: many; D: .; J: TRBJ2-5; V: TRBV2; CDR3: CASSSGDGRGPETQYF; DNA: TGTGCCAGCAGTTCCGGGGACGGGCGGGGTCCGGAGACCCAGTACTTC
size: .; D: .; J: TRBJ2-1; V: TRBV6-2/TRBV6-3; CDR3: CASSPLGQNNEQFF; DNA: TGTGCCAGCAGTCCCCTCGGACAAAACAATGAGCAGTTCTTC
size: .; D: .; J: TRBJ2-1; V: TRBV7-3; CDR3: CASSLGLHNEQFF; DNA: TGTGCCAGCAGCCTGGGACTTCACAATGAGCAGTTCTTC
size: .; D: TRBD1; J: TRBJ1-6; V: TRBV5-1; CDR3: CASSSRTGGASPLHF; DNA: TGCGCCAGCAGCTCCCGGACAGGGGGGGCTTCACCCCTCCACTTT
size: .; D: .; J: TRBJ2-7; V: TRBV11-2; CDR3: CASSDRTVTIYEQYF; DNA: TGTGCCAGCAGCGACAGGACAGTGACGATCTACGAGCAGTACTTC
size: .; D: TRBD1; J: TRBJ2-7; V: TRBV20-1; CDR3: CSASGQGVYEQYF; DNA: TGCAGTGCGAGTGGACAGGGGGTTTACGAGCAGTACTTC
size: .; D: .; J: TRBJ2-7; V: TRBV7-9; CDR3: CASSEPRDFQQYF; DNA: TGTGCCAGCAGCGAACCCCGGGACTTTCAGCAGTACTTC
size: .; D: .; J: TRBJ2-2; V: TRBV9; CDR3: CASSVDGEATGELFF; DNA: TGTGCCAGCAGCGTTGATGGGGAGGCCACCGGGGAGCTGTTTTTT
size: .; D: TRBD1; J: TRBJ1-2; V: TRBV28; CDR3: CASSFSGQGAVLDGYTF; DNA: TGTGCCAGCAGTTTCTCGGGACAGGGGGCGGTGCTGGATGGCTACACCTTC
size: .; D: TRBD1; J: TRBJ2-2; V: TRBV4-2; CDR3: CASSLPGQGVGMNTGELFF; DNA: TGTGCCAGCAGCCTACCGGGACAGGGGGTCGGTATGAACACCGGGGAGCTGTTTTTT
size: .; D: .; J: TRBJ2-1; V: TRBV29-1; CDR3: CSVEAREQFF; DNA: TGCAGCGTTGAGGCCCGTGAGCAGTTCTTC
size: .; D: TRBD2; J: TRBJ2-1; V: TRBV4-3; CDR3: CASSPGTSFISEQFF; DNA: TGCGCCAGCAGCCCCGGGACTAGCTTTATCAGTGAGCAGTTCTTC
size: .; D: .; J: TRBJ2-7; V: TRBV2; CDR3: CASRVGARTEQYF; DNA: TGTGCCAGCCGAGTGGGGGCGAGAACCGAGCAGTACTTC
size: .; D: .; J: TRBJ1-6; V: TRBV19; CDR3: CASSPNYNSPLHF; DNA: TGTGCCAGTAGTCCAAATTATAATTCACCCCTCCACTTT
size: .; D: TRBD2; J: TRBJ2-2; V: TRBV7-9; CDR3: CASSLAGGGSGELFF; DNA: TGTGCCAGCAGCTTAGCCGGCGGGGGTTCCGGGGAGCTGTTTTTT
size: .; D: .; J: TRBJ2-7; V: TRBV5-1; CDR3: CASSLGTGVGEQYF; DNA: TGCGCCAGCAGCTTGGGCACGGGAGTCGGCGAGCAGTACTTC
size: .; D: TRBD1; J: TRBJ2-5; V: TRBV5-4; CDR3: CASSTIDREETQYF; DNA: TGTGCCAGCAGCACCATCGACAGGGAAGAGACCCAGTACTTC
size: .; D: .; J: TRBJ1-5; V: TRBV5-8; CDR3: CASSLVGGKINQPQHF; DNA: TGTGCCAGCAGCTTGGTGGGGGGGAAGATCAATCAGCCCCAGCATTTT
size: .; D: TRBD2; J: TRBJ2-1; V: TRBV9; CDR3: CASSVVGTSGSPYNEQFF; DNA: TGTGCCAGCAGCGTAGTCGGGACTAGCGGGAGTCCCTACAATGAGCAGTTCTTC
size: .; D: .; J: TRBJ2-2; V: TRBV19; CDR3: CASSTPPGSGELFF; DNA: TGTGCCAGTAGTACACCTCCCGGTTCCGGGGAGCTGTTTTTT